This T cell receptor beta chain was sequenced in a study of graft-versus-host responses after intestinal transplantation. Background on the study: Each recipient received anti-thymocyte globulin induction, then tacrolimus and steroids for approximately 3 years.

This clone is categorized as medium-sized. Some clones are missing from TCRdb's copy, which holds only in-frame ones; the method was immunoSEQ multiplex PCR. Here the sample spans some 10,000 clones, 25% to 30% being singletons. V lost 5 bases and J lost 8, with 13 bases in between. This CDR3 region has 13 residues. CDR1 is LNHDA, CDR2 SQIVND, per germline (reference sequence). The TCR originated in a human patient who received an intestinal transplant. The chain joins TRBV19 to TRBJ2-1, with D possibly matching TRBD2 (5 bases). The source was alloreactive CD4+ T cells from a mixed lymphocyte reaction culture, collected before intestinal transplant. Documented subset: CFSE-low proliferating T cells sorted from roughly 6-day pre-transplant mixed lymphocyte reaction (GvH or HvG direction). CDR3 in DNA: TGTGCCAGTAGTCCCGGGGTACTCTATGAGCAGTTCTTC. Translation gives CASSPGVLYEQFF.